This is a list of T cell receptor beta chains from one sample in a study of cytomegalovirus exposure and HLA in healthy donors. Sequenced by immunoSEQ multiplex PCR; TCRdb stores in-frame clones only, minus some. The data contain about 120,000 clones, around three quarters of them singletons. Sequenced: PBMCs. The receptors come from a man aged 25 to 40 in good health and CMV-seronegative. The CDR3 runs from the conserved cysteine through the conserved F or W. D genes are given only for firm matches. Part of the rows lack a size; the others show once, few, many or a class for expanded clones.

j_call clone_size d_call v_call cdr3_aa cdr3_nt
TRBJ1-5 NA TRBD1 TRBV28 CASSLSGQGVGQPQHF TGTGCCAGCAGTTTGTCTGGACAGGGGGTAGGTCAGCCCCAGCATTTT
TRBJ2-7 NA NA TRBV5-1 CASSLENRAYEQYF TGCGCCAGCAGCTTGGAAAACAGGGCCTACGAGCAGTACTTC
TRBJ2-3 NA NA TRBV7-2 CASSFSGSADTQYF TGTGCCAGCAGCTTTTCCGGGAGCGCAGATACGCAGTATTTT
TRBJ1-2 few NA TRBV6-6 CASSSGEKGYTF TGTGCCAGCAGTTCTGGGGAGAAAGGCTACACCTTC
TRBJ1-2 NA NA TRBV7-2 CASSLVAGDGYTF TGTGCCAGCAGCTTAGTGGCAGGGGATGGCTACACCTTC
TRBJ2-2 NA NA TRBV6-4 CASSEEALNTGELFF TGTGCCAGCAGTGAAGAGGCGCTGAACACCGGGGAGCTGTTTTTT
TRBJ2-1 NA TRBD2 TRBV2 CASSVLRTSGSLDEQFF TGTGCCAGCAGTGTCCTCCGGACTAGCGGGAGTTTAGATGAGCAGTTCTTC
TRBJ1-2 NA TRBD1 TRBV19 CASSPRQGARGYTF TGTGCCAGTAGTCCTCGACAGGGGGCGAGAGGCTACACCTTC
TRBJ2-3 NA TRBD2 TRBV10-3 CAISVLAGPSDTQYF TGTGCCATCAGTGTACTAGCGGGACCTTCAGATACGCAGTATTTT
TRBJ2-7 NA TRBD2 TRBV27 CASSLVVPTSGHTYEQYF TGTGCCAGCAGTTTAGTTGTTCCTACTAGCGGCCACACCTACGAGCAGTACTTC
TRBJ2-7 NA TRBD1 TRBV11-2 CASSFSGTEVNEQYF TGTGCCAGCAGCTTCTCCGGGACAGAGGTAAACGAGCAGTACTTC
TRBJ1-1 NA NA TRBV7-2 CASSYSYTMNTEAFF TGTGCCAGCAGCTACTCATATACCATGAACACTGAAGCTTTCTTT
TRBJ1-6 NA TRBD1 TRBV5-5 CASSYGTGDNSPLHF TGTGCCAGCAGCTACGGGACAGGGGATAATTCACCCCTCCACTTT
TRBJ2-7 NA TRBD1 TRBV7-9 CASSLTGGNEQYF TGTGCCAGCAGCTTAACAGGGGGTAACGAGCAGTACTTC